One and the same sample provided the 20 T cell receptor beta chains below, sequenced in a study of response to subunit inactivated influenza vaccine. TCRdb reprocessed the RT-PCR reads via MiXCR and lists one record per CDR3 protein. The repertoire includes under 800,000 distinct CDR3 sequences, 14% of them detected once, and 5.5% to 7% sits in the top ten. The source material was PBMCs from blood, sampled around 14 days before vaccination. The receptors here all came from a man aged 45-60 years who received an inactivated influenza vaccine.

This clonotype was detected a few times. J is TRBJ1-6 and V is TRBV11-2; 8 nucleotides match TRBD1. V gave up 0 bases and J gave up 5 bases; unmatched junction bases: 3. Germline assignment: CDR1 SGHAT and CDR2 FQNNGV. This CDR3 region has 16 residues. The CDR3 DNA is TGTGCCAGCAGCTTAGACCTGGACAGGGATAATTCACCCCTCCACTTT. Amino acids: CASSLDLDRDNSPLHF.

This clonotype was counted between two and nine times. CDR3 in amino acids: CASKEGFSGANVLTF. In DNA form, the CDR3 reads TGTGCCAGTAAAGAGGGGTTCTCTGGGGCCAACGTCCTGACTTTC. The chain is built from TRBV7-8 and TRBJ2-6; either TRBD1 or TRBD2 may supply D (5 bases each). The CDR3 is 15 residues long. Germline loops: CDR1 SGHVS, CDR2 FQNEAQ. V shed 9 bases and J shed 0 bases, with 12 bases lying between them.

This clonotype showed up just a few times. This rearrangement joins TRBV28 to TRBJ2-2, with 9 nucleotides matching TRBD1. This CDR3 is 17 amino acids long. V dropped 3 bases and J dropped 1; count of bases not matched to a gene: 6. Germline CDR1 reads MDHEN; CDR2 reads SYDVKM. CDR3: CASSFQPGQGNTGELFF. CDR3 nucleotides: TGTGCCAGCAGTTTCCAACCGGGACAGGGGAACACCGGGGAGCTGTTTTTT.

This sequence joins TRBV7-2 and TRBJ2-3; 9 bases are shared with TRBD1. V lost 4 bases and J lost 4; bases outside the gene matches: 6. The CDR3 has 15 amino acids. Germline-derived CDR1 and CDR2 are SGHTA and FQGNSA. CDR3 sequence (DNA): TGTGCCAGCAGCTCCCGGGACAGGGTCCCAGATACGCAGTATTTT. It is translated as CASSSRDRVPDTQYF.

This rearrangement joins TRBV7-2 to TRBJ2-7, with 7 positions matching TRBD2. Trimming removed 5 bases from V and 1 base from J; junction bases left unmatched: 11. Germline CDR1 SGHTA, CDR2 FQGNSA. This CDR3 comprises 16 residues. The CDR3 region has the DNA TGTGCCAGCAGCCCCGACAGTAGCGGGTTTTCCTACGAGCAGTACTTC. Residues: CASSPDSSGFSYEQYF.

The chain employs TRBV29-1 and TRBJ2-7; D call uncertain. Germline V lookup: CDR1 SQVTM, CDR2 ANQGSEA. The germline V and J ends were trimmed by 0 bases and 1 base, with 16 bases remaining between them. CDR3 length equals 16 residues. DNA of the CDR3: TGCAGCGTTGAAGATTTAAAGAGTGGCCAGTCCTACGAGCAGTACTTC. This sequence encodes CSVEDLKSGQSYEQYF.

Ten or more counts support this clonotype. The genes are TRBV15 and TRBJ1-1, with D uncertain. In germline, CDR1 is LNHNV, CDR2 YYDKDF (reference sequence). Trimming pared 0 bases from V and 5 bases from J, leaving 10 bases between. The CDR3 has 14 residues. CDR3 region: CATSRDWGYTEAFF. Written as DNA, the CDR3 is TGTGCCACCAGCAGAGATTGGGGATATACTGAAGCTTTCTTT.

V is TRBV2 and J is TRBJ1-1; no clear D gene. CDR3 length: 13 residues. V gave up 8 bases and J gave up 3 bases, with 13 bases separating them. Germline V gene sequence: CDR1 SNHLY, CDR2 FYNNEI. This CDR3 is CASVGNKYTEAFF. The CDR3 nucleotides read TGTGCCAGCGTCGGGAATAAGTACACTGAAGCTTTCTTT.

In its sample, this clonotype was seen many times. The chain has TRBV7-2 and TRBJ2-2; 14 bases line up with TRBD2. CDR1 and CDR2 from the germline V gene are SGHTA and FQGNSA. Trimming took 5 bases from V and 6 from J; bases not matched to a gene: 2. The CDR3 has 15 amino acids. Here the CDR3 reads CASSPTSGRAGELFF. Here the CDR3 DNA reads TGTGCCAGCAGCCCGACTAGCGGGAGGGCCGGGGAGCTGTTTTTT.

This clonotype was detected ten times or more. The junction departs from the called germline gene at one end, perhaps through a read error. The genes are TRBV7-7 and TRBJ2-3; D might be TRBD2 (6 bases). The CDR3 extends over 15 amino acids. Looked up from germline, CDR1 is SSHAT and CDR2 is FNYEAQ (reference sequence). Written as DNA, the CDR3 is TGTGCTAGCAGCTTCGGGACTCACAACACAGATACGCAGTATTTT. This sequence encodes CASSFGTHNTDTQYF.

The table lists this clonotype with many counts. The rearrangement uses TRBV5-1 and TRBJ1-1; D gene ambiguous. Looked up from germline, CDR1 is SGHRS and CDR2 is YFSETQ. V was pared by 4 bases and J by 0 bases, with 7 bases between. The CDR3 consists of 13 residues. The CDR3 DNA follows: TGCGCCAGCAGCCCACAGTTGAACACTGAAGCTTTCTTT. It is translated as CASSPQLNTEAFF.

The chain is built from TRBV20-1 and TRBJ2-1; D ambiguous. The CDR3 length is 14 residues. Deletions cut 1 base from V and 0 bases from J, with 7 bases between. In germline, CDR1 is DFQATT, CDR2 SNEGSKA (reference sequence). CDR3 residues: CSARAESSYNEQFF. In DNA, the CDR3 is TGCAGTGCTAGAGCGGAGAGCTCCTACAATGAGCAGTTCTTC.

This clonotype was recorded a few times. The V and J genes are TRBV12-3 or TRBV12-4 and TRBJ2-4, with D perhaps TRBD1 or TRBD2 (6 bases each). CDR3 length: 14 amino acids. V was trimmed by 4 bases and J by 7 bases, leaving 14 bases between them. The CDR3 sequence is CASSSLGGQNIQYF. The CDR3 coding sequence is TGTGCCAGCAGTTCCTTGGGGGGCCAGAACATTCAGTACTTC.

The rearrangement joins TRBV20-1 to TRBJ2-3; no clear D. Per germline, CDR1 DFQATT and CDR2 SNEGSKA (reference sequence). The V gene lost 0 bases and the J gene lost 0 bases, with 13 bases spanning the gap. There are 16 residues in the CDR3. CDR3 sequence (DNA): TGCAGTGCTAGAGAAGACATCGATCTTAGCACAGATACGCAGTATTTT. This sequence encodes CSAREDIDLSTDTQYF.

The V gene is TRBV29-1, the J gene TRBJ2-3; 7 positions match TRBD1. The germline V gene encodes CDR1 SQVTM and CDR2 ANQGSEA. This CDR3 contains 14 residues. Unmatched junction bases numbered 8, after V lost 4 bases and J lost 4 bases. In DNA form, the CDR3 reads TGCAGCGTTGCCGTCCCGGGACAGTCAGATACGCAGTATTTT. This translates into CSVAVPGQSDTQYF.

The chain uses TRBV12-3 or TRBV12-4 and TRBJ2-1; 8 nucleotides agree with TRBD2. With V trimmed by 5 bases and J by 13 bases, 4 bases remained unmatched. There are 11 residues in the CDR3. The CDR3, as DNA: TGTGCCAGCAGTCCTCGGACTAGCCAGTTCTTC. This gives the protein CASSPRTSQFF.

This clonotype was found many times. In DNA form, the CDR3 reads TGTGCCAGCAGCCAAACCGGGACTAGATCGTCCTACAATGAGCAGTTCTTC. Its translation: CASSQTGTRSSYNEQFF. The chain is built from TRBV3-1 and TRBJ2-1; 8 bases are a match to TRBD2. The ends lost 2 bases at V and 1 base at J; junction bases unmatched: 7. CDR1 and CDR2 (germline): LGHDT, YNNKEL (reference sequence). This CDR3 is 17 amino acids long.

This clonotype has at least ten counts. CDR3: CASSFLEGAGTGELFF. The CDR3 nucleotides read TGTGCCAGCAGTTTCTTGGAGGGGGCAGGTACCGGGGAGCTGTTTTTT. V gene TRBV12-3 or TRBV12-4 combines with J gene TRBJ2-2; maybe TRBD1 (7 bases). The V end lost 3 bases, the J end lost 5 bases, and 16 bases lay between the germline ends. CDR3 length: 16 residues.

The V and J genes are TRBV3-1 and TRBJ2-7; D gene unclear. CDR3 length: 12 residues. CDR1 and CDR2 (germline): LGHDT, YNNKEL (reference sequence). Deletions cut 3 bases from V and 4 bases from J, with 7 bases between. The CDR3 here is CASSQNRYEQYF. DNA for the CDR3: TGTGCCAGCAGCCAGAACCGGTACGAGCAGTACTTC.

The chain employs TRBV12-3 or TRBV12-4 and TRBJ1-5; D ambiguous. The CDR3 length is 13 residues. V shed 4 bases and J shed 6 bases, with 10 bases lying between them. CDR3 residues: CASSWEGGQPQHF. The CDR3 DNA is TGTGCCAGCAGTTGGGAGGGAGGTCAGCCCCAGCATTTT.